Here is one TCR beta chain with its context. Here immunoSEQ multiplex PCR was the method, and the copy in TCRdb shows in-frame clones only, minus some. The sample yields about 270,000 clones, approximately 86% seen once. J lost 2 bases, V lost 3 bases, and 10 bases had no gene match. There are 16 residues in the CDR3. Germline CDR1 reads SGHDT; CDR2 reads YYEEEE. The source of the sample is a study of blood T cell repertoires in COVID-19. This clonotype was sampled from a man in his forties or fifties with active or convalescent COVID-19. Sequencing was done on a sample of peripheral blood. The chain combines TRBV5-6 with TRBJ2-7; TRBD1 matches 8 bases. In nucleotides, the CDR3 is TGTGCCAGCAGCTGGAAAACAGGGGGGCCGACCTACGAGCAGTACTTC. It specifies CASSWKTGGPTYEQYF.